This TCR beta chain was recorded in a study of shared clonotypes between healthy human individuals. Study-wide background: Researchers drew samples from a couple of women and three men aged 18 to 49.

Over several immunoSEQ plates, each subset's genomic DNA was distributed in even portions. Original data processing: Without quality scores, immunoSEQ junctional reads could not be filtered like full-length reads. The table came from immunoSEQ multiplex PCR; TCRdb's copy has only in-frame clones and leaves some out. D and trimming were read from the DNA, whereas the V and J calls and clone size are those reported in that table. The sample has approximately 1.5 million clones, approximately 98.5% seen once. This clonotype was obtained from a man younger than 45 in good health. Sequencing input: naive CD4+ T cells sorted from blood. The subset: CD45RA+ positively selected.

The CDR3, as DNA: TGCAGCGTGAGGGGAAGACACTTCAGGGAGACCCAGTACTTC. Its translation: CSVRGRHFRETQYF. The chain combines TRBV29-1 with TRBJ2-5; D may be TRBD1 or TRBD2 (5 bases each). Per germline, CDR1 SQVTM and CDR2 ANQGSEA. This CDR3 has 14 amino acids. Trimming stripped 6 bases from V and 5 bases from J, with 19 bases between.